The clone carrying this T cell receptor beta chain was detected ten times or more. The antigen is unknown. The sample originates from a study of CD8 T cells in ankylosing spondylitis. Findings and limits, study-wide: As for the disease-linked clones, they showed a CD8+ phenotype and occurred at relatively low frequencies in peripheral blood.

Germline assignment: CDR1 SGDLS and CDR2 YYNGEE. J lost 2 bases, V lost 3 bases, and 4 bases had no gene match. CDR3 length: 15 residues. MiXCR, applied by TCRdb to the 5' RACE reads, yields one record per CDR3 protein. This table holds roughly 39,000 distinct CDR3 sequences, around 2.8% found once. The sample consisted of blood, either unsorted or a sorted T cell fraction (not recorded which). The chain is built from TRBV9 and TRBJ2-3, with 9 bases that match TRBD2. The clonotype originates from a male donor with ankylosing spondylitis or in good health (not recorded which). Written as DNA, the CDR3 is TGTGCCAGCAGCGCTAGCGGGACCTTCACAGATACGCAGTATTTT. It codes for CASSASGTFTDTQYF.